This T cell receptor beta chain is from a study of long-term antiretroviral therapy in people with HIV. Per the germline V gene, CDR1 is KGHSH and CDR2 is LQKENI. There are 14 residues in the CDR3. V shed 0 bases and J shed 8 bases, with 10 bases lying between them. Runs used v3.0 of the immunoSEQ assay and were done at survey level. The protocol was immunoSEQ multiplex PCR, while the TCRdb copy is restricted to in-frame clones and leaves out a portion. The repertoire includes about 12,000 clones, around 77% of them detected once, and 15% to 25% sits in the top ten. Regarding the study as a whole: Despite increasing after ART, diversity remained lower than that of transplant donor controls.

Comment on this clone: No antigen is known for it.

The TCR was taken from a woman aged 40 to 55 with HIV. Sequenced material: unsorted PBMCs, taken 0.5 years before starting antiretroviral therapy. The V and J genes are TRBV18 and TRBJ2-2, with D possibly matching TRBD2 (5 bases). The CDR3 sequence: CASSPPGRSGELFF. CDR3 coding DNA: TGTGCCAGCTCACCACCTGGGAGATCGGGGGAGCTGTTTTTT. Drawing the rest from reference TRBV18 and TRBJ2-2, the complete variable domain is NAGVMQNPRHLVRRRGQEARLRCSPMKGHSHVYWYRQLPEEGLKFMVYLQKENIIDESGMPKERFSAEFPKEGPSILRIQQVVRGDSAAYFCASSPPGRSGELFFGEGSRLTVL.